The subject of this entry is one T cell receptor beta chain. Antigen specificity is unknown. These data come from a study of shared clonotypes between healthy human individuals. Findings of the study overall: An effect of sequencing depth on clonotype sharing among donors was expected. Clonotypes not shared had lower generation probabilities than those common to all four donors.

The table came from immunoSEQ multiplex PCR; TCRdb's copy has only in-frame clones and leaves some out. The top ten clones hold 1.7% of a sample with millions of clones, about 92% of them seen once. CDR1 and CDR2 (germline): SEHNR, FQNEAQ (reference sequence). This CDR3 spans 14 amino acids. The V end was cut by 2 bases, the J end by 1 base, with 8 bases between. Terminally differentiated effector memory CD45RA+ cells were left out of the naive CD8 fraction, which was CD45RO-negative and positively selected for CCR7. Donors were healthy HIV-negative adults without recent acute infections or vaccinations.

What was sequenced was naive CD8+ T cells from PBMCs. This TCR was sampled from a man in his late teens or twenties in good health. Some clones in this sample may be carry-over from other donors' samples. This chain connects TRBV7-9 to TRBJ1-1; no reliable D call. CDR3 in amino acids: CASSLRDRNTEAFF. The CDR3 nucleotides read TGTGCCAGCAGCTTACGAGACCGGAACACTGAAGCTTTCTTT.